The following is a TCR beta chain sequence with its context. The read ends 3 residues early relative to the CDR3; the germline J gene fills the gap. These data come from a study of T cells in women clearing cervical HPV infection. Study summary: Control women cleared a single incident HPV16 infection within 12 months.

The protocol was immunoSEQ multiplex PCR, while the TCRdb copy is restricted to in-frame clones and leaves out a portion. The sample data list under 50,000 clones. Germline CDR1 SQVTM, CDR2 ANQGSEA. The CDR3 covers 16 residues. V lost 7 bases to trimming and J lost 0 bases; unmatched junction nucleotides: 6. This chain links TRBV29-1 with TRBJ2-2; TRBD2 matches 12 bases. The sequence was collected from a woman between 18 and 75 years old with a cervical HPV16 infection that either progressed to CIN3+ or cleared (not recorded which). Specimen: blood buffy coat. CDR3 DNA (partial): TGCAGCGGGGCCCGGACTAGCGGGGCGAACACCGGGGAG. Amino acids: CSGARTSGANTGE. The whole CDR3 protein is CSGARTSGANTGELFF.